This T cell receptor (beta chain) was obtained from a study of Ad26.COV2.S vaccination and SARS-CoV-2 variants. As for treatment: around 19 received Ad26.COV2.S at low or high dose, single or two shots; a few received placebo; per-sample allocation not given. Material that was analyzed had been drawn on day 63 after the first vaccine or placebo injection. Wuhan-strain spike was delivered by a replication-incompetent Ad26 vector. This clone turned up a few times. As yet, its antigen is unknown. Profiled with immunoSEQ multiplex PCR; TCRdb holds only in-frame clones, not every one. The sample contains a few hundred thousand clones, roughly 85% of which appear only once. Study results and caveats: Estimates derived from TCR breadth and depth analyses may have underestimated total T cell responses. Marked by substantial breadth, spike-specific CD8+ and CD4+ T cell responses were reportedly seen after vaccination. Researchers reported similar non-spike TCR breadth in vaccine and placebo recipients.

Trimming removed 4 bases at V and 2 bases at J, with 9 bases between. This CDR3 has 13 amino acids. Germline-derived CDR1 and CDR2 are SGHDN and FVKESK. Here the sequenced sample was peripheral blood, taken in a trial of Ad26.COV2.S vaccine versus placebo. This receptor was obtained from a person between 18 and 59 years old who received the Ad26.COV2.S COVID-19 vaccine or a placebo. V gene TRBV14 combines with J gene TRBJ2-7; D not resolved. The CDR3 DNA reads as TGTGCCAGCAGCCGATACGGACCCTACGAGCAGTACGTC. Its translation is CASSRYGPYEQYV.